This T cell receptor (beta chain) emerged from a study of identical twins. General observations from the study: Insertions were fewer in abundant cord blood beta clonotypes, whereas memory repertoires showed none of this pattern. Models predicted less out-of-frame TCR alpha sharing in monozygotic twins than was found. Diverse VJ usage suggested most zero-insertion clonotypes were not invariant T cells. Those out-of-frame alpha sequences shared by twins showed an excess of low generation probability.

MiXCR, applied by TCRdb to the 5' RACE reads, yields one record per CDR3 protein. The profile covers some 500,000 distinct CDR3 sequences, with around a tenth appearing a single time and roughly 3% taken by the ten largest. The germline CDR1 and CDR2 sequences are SQVTM and ANQGSEA. CDR3 length: 13 amino acids. V lost 5 bases and J 4 bases, leaving 14 bases between the germline ends. This clonotype came up many times. Its antigen remains unidentified. A further study also used this sample, focusing on yellow fever vaccine responses in identical twins.

The sequence came from a woman aged 18-29 years in good health. Sequencing was performed on PBMCs. This rearrangement joins TRBV29-1 to TRBJ1-2; no clear D gene. Written as DNA, the CDR3 is TGCAGCGTTATAGAGGGTTTAGGCTATGGCTACACCTTC. Its protein is CSVIEGLGYGYTF. The variable domain in full, completed from reference TRBV29-1 and TRBJ1-2, reads SAVISQKPSRDICQRGTSLTIQCQVDSQVTMMFWYRQQPGQSLTLIATANQGSEATYESGFVIDKFPISRPNLTFSTLTVSNMSPEDSSIYLCSVIEGLGYGYTFGSGTRLTVV.